This is a list of T cell receptor beta chains from one sample in a study of response to subunit inactivated influenza vaccine. MiXCR, applied by TCRdb to the RT-PCR reads, yields one record per CDR3 protein. In the table there are roughly 700,000 distinct CDR3 sequences, 11% to 15% of which are singletons. Source: PBMCs from blood, taken 14 days before vaccination. All receptors derive from a man aged 50-59 years who received an inactivated influenza vaccine. Both conserved end residues are part of each CDR3. D genes are given only for firm matches.

D: TRBD1
V: TRBV4-3
J: TRBJ1-6
CDR3: CASSQTGTGAPLHF

D: TRBD2
V: TRBV12-3/TRBV12-4
J: TRBJ2-1
CDR3: CASSPGLAVNNEQFF

D: TRBD1
V: TRBV12-3/TRBV12-4
J: TRBJ2-7
CDR3: CASSFGQGINNEQYF

D: NA
V: TRBV6-2/TRBV6-3
J: TRBJ2-3
CDR3: CASSYSRLDTQYF

D: TRBD1
V: TRBV28
J: TRBJ2-4
CDR3: CASSRGQGWAKNIQYF

D: NA
V: TRBV5-1
J: TRBJ2-2
CDR3: CASSLTGVLSGELFF

D: NA
V: TRBV28
J: TRBJ2-1
CDR3: CAHEGGNEQFF

D: TRBD2
V: TRBV20-1
J: TRBJ2-5
CDR3: CSARGALAGRETQYF

D: NA
V: TRBV12-5
J: TRBJ2-3
CDR3: CASGFDRTDTQYF

D: TRBD1
V: TRBV7-9
J: TRBJ2-7
CDR3: CASSLWDRAYEQYF

D: NA
V: TRBV7-2
J: TRBJ2-7
CDR3: CASSSGPAGEQYF